The source of this T cell receptor beta chain is a study of T cell clonotyping in hematopoietic cell transplantation. About this clone: Its target is not known.

The CDR3 covers 16 residues. V shed 7 bases and J 0 bases; nucleotides not matched to a gene: 11. Germline V gene sequence: CDR1 MDHEN, CDR2 SYDVKM. Overall study results and limits: No sorting was done, leaving CD4 and CD8 contributions mixed.

The time point: recipient sample about 28 days before transplant, after cytoreduction. Here immunoSEQ multiplex PCR was the method, and the copy in TCRdb shows in-frame clones only, minus some. The profile shows roughly 44,000 clones, approximately 81% of them singletons. This clonotype was sampled from a man in his sixties with acute myeloid leukemia. Some clones in this sample may be carry-over from other donors' samples. V gene TRBV28 combines with J gene TRBJ2-7; 8 nucleotides align to TRBD1. This material consisted of peripheral blood mononuclear cells, taken before stem cell transplant. CDR3 DNA sequence: TGTGCCAGCACCTTTCATTCCGGGACAGGCTCCTACGAGCAGTACTTC. Translation: CASTFHSGTGSYEQYF.